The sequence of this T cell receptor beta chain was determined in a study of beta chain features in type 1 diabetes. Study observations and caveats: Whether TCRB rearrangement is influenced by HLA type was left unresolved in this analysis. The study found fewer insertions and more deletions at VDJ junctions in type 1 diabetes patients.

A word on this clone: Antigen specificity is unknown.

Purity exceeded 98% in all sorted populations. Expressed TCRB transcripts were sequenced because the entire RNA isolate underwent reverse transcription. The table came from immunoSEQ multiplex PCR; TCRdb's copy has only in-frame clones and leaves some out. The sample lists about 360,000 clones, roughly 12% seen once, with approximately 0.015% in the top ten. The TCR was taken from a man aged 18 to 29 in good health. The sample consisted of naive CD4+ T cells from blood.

The CDR3, as DNA: TGTGCCTGGACTAACCGGGACAGGGGTTCGGGAGGCTACACCTTC. Amino acid sequence: CAWTNRDRGSGGYTF. This chain joins TRBV30 and TRBJ1-2; 10 bases map to TRBD1. The length of the CDR3 is 15 residues. The junction had 13 bases not matched to a gene; V was cut back by 4 bases and J by 8 bases. The germline gives CDR1 GTSNPN, CDR2 SVGIG (reference sequence).